Below are 3 T cell receptor beta chains sequenced from a single sample in a study of blood T cells in healthy people across ages. Primed by a sample-barcoded 5' primer and a J-beta primer mix, a second PCR proceeded for roughly 7 to 12 cycles. Via MiXCR, TCRdb re-called the 5' RACE reads, giving one row per CDR3 protein. Seen here are 1.5 million to 2 million distinct CDR3 sequences, about 31% observed once, and the top ten hold 11%. Source material: blood. The origin of the receptors is a woman aged 30 to 39 in good health.

This chain uses TRBV20-1 with TRBJ1-2; the D is unclear. Trimming stripped 5 bases from V and 2 bases from J, with 9 bases between. The germline CDR1 and CDR2 sequences are DFQATT and SNEGSKA (reference sequence). The CDR3 is 12 amino acids. CDR3 loop: CSAFTGNYGYTF. For the CDR3, the DNA is TGCAGTGCTTTTACTGGCAACTATGGCTACACCTTC.

This clonotype was picked up many times. This chain joins TRBV7-8 and TRBJ2-7, with D unresolved. The CDR3 covers 14 residues. CDR1 and CDR2 from the germline V gene are SGHVS and FQNEAQ. Trimming left V 5 bases short and J 3 bases short, with 14 bases between. The CDR3 sequence is CASSPRTEDYEQYF. CDR3 DNA sequence: TGTGCCAGCAGCCCTCGGACGGAAGACTACGAGCAGTACTTC.

The V and J genes are TRBV11-2 and TRBJ2-7; possibly TRBD1 for D (6 bases). V lost 6 bases, J lost 4 bases, and 19 bases lay in between. CDR3 length equals 15 residues. Germline values: CDR1 SGHAT, CDR2 FQNNGV. This chain's CDR3 is CASSPTGFASYEQYF. For the CDR3, the DNA is TGTGCCAGCAGTCCGACAGGTTTCGCAAGTTACGAGCAGTACTTC.